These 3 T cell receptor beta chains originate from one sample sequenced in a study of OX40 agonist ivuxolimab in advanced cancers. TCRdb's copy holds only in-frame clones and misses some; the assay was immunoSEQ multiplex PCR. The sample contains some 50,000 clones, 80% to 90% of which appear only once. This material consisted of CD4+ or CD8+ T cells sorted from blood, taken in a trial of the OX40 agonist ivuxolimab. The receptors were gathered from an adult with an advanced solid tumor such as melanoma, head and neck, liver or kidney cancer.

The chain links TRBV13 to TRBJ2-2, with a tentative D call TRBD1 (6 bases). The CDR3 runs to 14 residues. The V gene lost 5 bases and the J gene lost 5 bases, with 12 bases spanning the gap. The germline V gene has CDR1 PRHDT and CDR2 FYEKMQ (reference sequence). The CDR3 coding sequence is TGTGCCAGCAGCCACTACCAGGGGACCGGGGAGCTGTTTTTT. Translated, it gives CASSHYQGTGELFF.

Written as DNA, the CDR3 is TGCGCCAGCAGCCAAGATTTAGGTTCCTACGAGCAGTACTTC. Translating gives CASSQDLGSYEQYF. This chain links TRBV4-1 with TRBJ2-7, with D unclear. Trimming took 0 bases from V and 1 from J, leaving 7 bases between them. Germline CDR1 reads MGHRA; CDR2 reads YSYEKL. The CDR3 length is 14 residues.

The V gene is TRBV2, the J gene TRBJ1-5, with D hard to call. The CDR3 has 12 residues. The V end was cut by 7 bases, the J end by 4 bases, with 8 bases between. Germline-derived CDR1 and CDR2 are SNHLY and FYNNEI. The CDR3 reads CASTNWNQPQHF. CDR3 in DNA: TGTGCCAGCACTAACTGGAATCAGCCCCAGCATTTT.